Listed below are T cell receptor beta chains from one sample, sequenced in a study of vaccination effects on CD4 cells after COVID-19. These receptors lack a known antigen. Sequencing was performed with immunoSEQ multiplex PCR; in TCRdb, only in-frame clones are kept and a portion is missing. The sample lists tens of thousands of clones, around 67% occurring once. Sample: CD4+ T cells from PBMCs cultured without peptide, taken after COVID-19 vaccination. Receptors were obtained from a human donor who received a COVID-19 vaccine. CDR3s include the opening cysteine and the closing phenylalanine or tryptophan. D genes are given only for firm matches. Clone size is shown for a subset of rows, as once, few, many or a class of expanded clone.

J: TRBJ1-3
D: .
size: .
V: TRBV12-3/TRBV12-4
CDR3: CASTLGQGDTIYF
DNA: TGTGCCAGCACCCTCGGGCAGGGCGACACCATATATTTT

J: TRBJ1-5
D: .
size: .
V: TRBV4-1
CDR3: CASSHVGLSPQHF
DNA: TGCGCCAGCAGCCACGTGGGGCTCTCCCCCCAGCATTTT

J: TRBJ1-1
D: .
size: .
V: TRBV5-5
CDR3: CASSLLSVVRANTEAFF
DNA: TGTGCCAGCAGCTTGTTGTCTGTGGTCCGCGCGAACACTGAAGCTTTCTTT

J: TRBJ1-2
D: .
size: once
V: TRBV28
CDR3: CASSPRAGSYGYTF
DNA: TGTGCCAGCAGTCCCCGGGCAGGGAGCTATGGCTACACCTTC

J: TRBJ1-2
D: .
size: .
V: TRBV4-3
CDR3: CASSQEWAASRGYTF
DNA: TGCGCCAGCAGCCAAGAATGGGCCGCCTCCCGTGGCTACACCTTC

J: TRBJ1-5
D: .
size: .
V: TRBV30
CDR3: CAWSPGYNQPQHF
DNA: TGTGCCTGGAGTCCCGGTTACAATCAGCCCCAGCATTTT

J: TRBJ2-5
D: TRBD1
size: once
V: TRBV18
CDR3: CASSPYTGGAETQYF
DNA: TGTGCCAGCTCACCTTATACAGGGGGCGCAGAGACCCAGTACTTC

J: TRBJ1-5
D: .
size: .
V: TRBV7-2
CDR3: CASSLDPNQPQHF
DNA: TGTGCCAGCAGCTTGGACCCCAATCAGCCCCAGCATTTT

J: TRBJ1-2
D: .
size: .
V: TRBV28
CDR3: CASRSGLDYGYTF
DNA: TGTGCCAGCAGATCAGGGTTAGACTATGGCTACACCTTC

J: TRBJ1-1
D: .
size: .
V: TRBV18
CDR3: CASSPPSTLPEAFF
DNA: TGTGCCAGCTCACCACCGAGTACGCTCCCTGAGGCTTTCTTT

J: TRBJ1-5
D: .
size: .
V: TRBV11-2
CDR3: CASSLEPRAQPQHF
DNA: TGTGCCAGCAGCTTAGAACCGAGAGCGCAGCCCCAGCATTTT

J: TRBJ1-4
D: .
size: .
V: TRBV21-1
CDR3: CASSIRTGRYNEKLFF
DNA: TGTGCCAGCAGCATACGCACGGGACGGTATAATGAAAAACTGTTTTTT

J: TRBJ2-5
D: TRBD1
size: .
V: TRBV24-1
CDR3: CATSEAGGAETQYF
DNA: TGTGCCACCAGTGAGGCAGGGGGCGCGGAGACCCAGTACTTC

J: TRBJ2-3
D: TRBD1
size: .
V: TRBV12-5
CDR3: CASGLAFLDRGVVDTQYF
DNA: TGTGCTAGTGGTTTGGCCTTCCTCGACAGGGGGGTTGTAGATACGCAGTATTTT

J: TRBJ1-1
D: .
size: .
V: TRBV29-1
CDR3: CSVGGRGGETEAFF
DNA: TGCAGCGTTGGGGGCAGGGGAGGGGAGACTGAAGCTTTCTTT

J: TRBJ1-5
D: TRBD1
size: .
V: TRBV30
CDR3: CAWSRTGGGQPQHF
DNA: TGTGCCTGGAGTCGGACAGGAGGGGGTCAGCCCCAGCATTTT

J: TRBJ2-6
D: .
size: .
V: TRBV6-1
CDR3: CASSVSLKASGANVLTF
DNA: TGTGCCAGCAGTGTGTCCCTCAAGGCCTCTGGGGCCAACGTCCTGACTTTC

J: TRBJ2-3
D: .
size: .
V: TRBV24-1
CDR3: CATSDLQQADTQYF
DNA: TGTGCCACCAGTGATTTGCAGCAGGCAGATACGCAGTATTTT

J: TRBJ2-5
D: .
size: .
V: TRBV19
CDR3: CATSGTEETQYF
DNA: TGTGCCACCTCCGGGACCGAAGAGACCCAGTACTTC

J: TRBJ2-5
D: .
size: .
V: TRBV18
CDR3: CASSPTAQVPETQYF
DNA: TGTGCCAGCTCACCAACGGCACAGGTCCCAGAGACCCAGTACTTC

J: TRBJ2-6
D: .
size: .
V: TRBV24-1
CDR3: CATSDLTSSGANVLTF
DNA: TGTGCCACCAGTGATTTGACGTCGTCTGGGGCCAACGTCCTGACTTTC

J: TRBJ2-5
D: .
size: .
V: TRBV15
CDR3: CATSRQRQETQYF
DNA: TGTGCCACCAGCAGACAGCGCCAAGAGACCCAGTACTTC

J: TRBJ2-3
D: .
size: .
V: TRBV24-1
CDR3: CATSDSTAADTQYF
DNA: TGTGCCACCAGTGATTCCACCGCAGCAGATACGCAGTATTTT

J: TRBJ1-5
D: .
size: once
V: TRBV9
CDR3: CASSVYGGNQPQHF
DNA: TGTGCCAGCAGCGTATATGGAGGGAATCAGCCCCAGCATTTT

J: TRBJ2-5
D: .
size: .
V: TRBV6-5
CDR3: CASSEVTVTQYF
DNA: TGTGCCAGCAGCGAGGTGACGGTGACCCAGTACTTC

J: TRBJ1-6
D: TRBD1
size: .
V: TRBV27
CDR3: CASSLTGGYSPLHF
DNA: TGTGCCAGCAGTCTGACAGGGGGTTATTCACCCCTCCACTTT

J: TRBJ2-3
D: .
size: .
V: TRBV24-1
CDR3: CATSRAFTDTQYF
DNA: TGTGCCACCAGTCGGGCTTTCACAGATACGCAGTATTTT

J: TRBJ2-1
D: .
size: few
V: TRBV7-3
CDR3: CASSFYTGEQFF
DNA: TGTGCCAGCAGCTTTTACACGGGTGAGCAGTTCTTC

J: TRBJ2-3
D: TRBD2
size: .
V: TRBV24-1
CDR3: CATSGAPGGGDTQYF
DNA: TGTGCCACCAGTGGAGCGCCGGGGGGTGGAGATACGCAGTATTTT

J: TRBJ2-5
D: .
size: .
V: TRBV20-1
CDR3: CSAWDKETQYF
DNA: TGCAGTGCCTGGGACAAAGAGACCCAGTACTTC

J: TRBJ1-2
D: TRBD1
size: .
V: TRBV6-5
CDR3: CASRGGGQGNYGYTF
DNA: TGTGCCAGCAGGGGCGGGGGACAGGGGAACTATGGCTACACCTTC

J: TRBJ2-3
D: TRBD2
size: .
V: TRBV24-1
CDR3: CATSDSSGVDTQYF
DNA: TGTGCCACCAGTGATTCTAGCGGGGTGGATACGCAGTATTTT

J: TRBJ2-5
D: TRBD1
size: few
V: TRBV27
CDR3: CASSLSRTGKETQYF
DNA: TGTGCCAGCAGTTTATCTCGGACAGGGAAAGAGACCCAGTACTTC

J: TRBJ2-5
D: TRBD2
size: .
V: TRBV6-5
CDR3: CASGRERGGETQYF
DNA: TGTGCCAGCGGCAGGGAGAGGGGAGGGGAGACCCAGTACTTC

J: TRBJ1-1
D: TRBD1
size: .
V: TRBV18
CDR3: CASSDRSTGGGGENTEAFF
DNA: TGTGCCAGCTCGGACCGCAGTACAGGGGGCGGAGGGGAAAACACTGAAGCTTTCTTT

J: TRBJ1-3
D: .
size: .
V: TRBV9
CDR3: CASSVSGVDGPGNTIYF
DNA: TGTGCCAGCAGCGTATCCGGCGTCGACGGCCCTGGAAACACCATATATTTT

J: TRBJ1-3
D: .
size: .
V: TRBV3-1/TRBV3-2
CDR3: CASSQIPGNTIYF
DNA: TGTGCCAGCAGCCAAATACCGGGAAACACCATATATTTT

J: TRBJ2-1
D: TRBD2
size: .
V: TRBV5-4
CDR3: CASSPLAGTGEQFF
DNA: TGTGCCAGCAGCCCACTAGCGGGGACAGGTGAGCAGTTCTTC

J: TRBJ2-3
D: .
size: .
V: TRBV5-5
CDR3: CASSLPGSTDTQYF
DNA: TGTGCCAGCAGCCTTCCGGGGTCCACAGATACGCAGTATTTT